The rows below give T cell receptor beta chains drawn from one sample of a study of T-cell memory formation after mild COVID-19. From the 5' RACE reads, TCRdb called clonotypes with MiXCR, one entry per CDR3 protein. The table has approximately 150,000 distinct CDR3 sequences, less than 20% seen once. The specimen was PBMCs or a T cell subset sorted from them (not recorded which). The receptor source for this set is an adult woman who had mild COVID-19 (a few samples of this study predate the infection). Cell type and time point are not known. Both conserved end residues are part of each CDR3. A D gene is named only where the DNA matches it firmly. Only part of the rows carry a size: once, few, many, or a class if the clone is expanded.

v_gene: TRBV3-1
d_gene: -
abundance: -
j_gene: TRBJ2-3
CDR3aa: CASSPLGDTQYF

v_gene: TRBV3-1
d_gene: TRBD2
abundance: many
j_gene: TRBJ2-1
CDR3aa: CASSHLVLAGNQFF

v_gene: TRBV28
d_gene: TRBD2
abundance: -
j_gene: TRBJ2-1
CDR3aa: CASPPRTSGDYNEQFF

v_gene: TRBV9
d_gene: -
abundance: -
j_gene: TRBJ1-5
CDR3aa: CASSVGSTSNQPQHF

v_gene: TRBV20-1
d_gene: -
abundance: -
j_gene: TRBJ2-7
CDR3aa: CSVEGFREQYF

v_gene: TRBV12-3/TRBV12-4
d_gene: -
abundance: -
j_gene: TRBJ2-2
CDR3aa: CASSLFPTSILVEKNTGELFF

v_gene: TRBV15
d_gene: TRBD1
abundance: few
j_gene: TRBJ1-4
CDR3aa: CATSVLGTGDEKLFF

v_gene: TRBV12-3/TRBV12-4
d_gene: -
abundance: few
j_gene: TRBJ1-2
CDR3aa: CASSYAENYGYTF

v_gene: TRBV29-1
d_gene: -
abundance: -
j_gene: TRBJ2-3
CDR3aa: CSSEGGGVTDTQYF

v_gene: TRBV4-1
d_gene: -
abundance: -
j_gene: TRBJ1-2
CDR3aa: CASSQVPGAASYGYTF

v_gene: TRBV2
d_gene: TRBD2
abundance: few
j_gene: TRBJ2-3
CDR3aa: CASSVGLAGGLQYF

v_gene: TRBV6-1
d_gene: TRBD1
abundance: few
j_gene: TRBJ2-2
CDR3aa: CASSEMPGQGATELFF

v_gene: TRBV5-1
d_gene: -
abundance: -
j_gene: TRBJ1-2
CDR3aa: CASSLGEANYGYTF